Following are 27 T cell receptor beta chains from one sample sequenced in a study of blood T cells in healthy people across ages. A sample-barcoded 5' primer and a J-beta primer mix were used in a second PCR of roughly 7 to 11 cycles. MiXCR was run by TCRdb on the 5' RACE reads, yielding one entry per CDR3 protein. The sample holds 750,000 to 1,000,000 distinct CDR3 sequences; roughly 28% are singletons and the top ten take roughly a tenth. These data also featured in a second study, about T cells of mothers and their children.

Material: blood. The source of these receptors is a woman in her forties in good health.

This clonotype was seen repeatedly, ten times or more. This chain links TRBV9 with TRBJ2-1; D is perhaps TRBD2 (6 bases). CDR1 and CDR2 (germline): SGDLS, YYNGEE. The CDR3 runs 15 residues. V dropped 0 bases and J dropped 4 bases, with 11 bases sitting between them. The CDR3 coding sequence is TGTGCCAGCAGCGTAGCTGGGACTCCTTACAATGAGCAGTTCTTC. This encodes CASSVAGTPYNEQFF.

This clonotype was found a few times. This chain's CDR3 is CASSIGTDSYEQYF. Here the CDR3 DNA reads TGTGCCAGTAGTATAGGGACCGACTCCTACGAGCAGTACTTC. The chain uses TRBV19 and TRBJ2-7; D ambiguous. Trimming cost V 1 base and J 0 bases, with 7 bases left between them. CDR1 and CDR2 (germline): LNHDA, SQIVND (reference sequence). This CDR3 comprises 14 residues.

This sequence joins TRBV28 and TRBJ2-7; 12 bases line up with TRBD1. The end of the DNA is better explained by TRBJ2-5, so the J call may be wrong. This CDR3 is built from 15 residues. Germline CDR1 MDHEN, CDR2 SYDVKM. CDR3 bases: TGTGCCACCAGATCCGGGACAGGGGGCATGAAGACCCAGTACTTC. Translated: CATRSGTGGMKTQYF.

This clonotype has more than one count but fewer than ten. The chain is built from TRBV20-1 and TRBJ2-7, with TRBD2 matching 7 bases. In germline, CDR1 is DFQATT, CDR2 SNEGSKA (reference sequence). The CDR3 covers 13 residues. J lost 3 bases, V lost 2 bases, and 4 bases had no gene match. The CDR3 reads CSARPRDYYEQYF. In DNA form, the CDR3 reads TGCAGTGCTAGACCCCGGGACTACTACGAGCAGTACTTC.

This chain joins TRBV28 and TRBJ1-5, with D possibly matching TRBD1 (5 bases). The CDR3 is made up of 14 amino acids. Deletions cut 7 bases from V and 7 bases from J, with 17 bases between. Germline V gene data show CDR1 as MDHEN and CDR2 as SYDVKM. Here the CDR3 reads CASTLGGGGQPQHF. CDR3 bases: TGTGCCAGCACCTTGGGGGGGGGAGGGCAGCCCCAGCATTTT. Variable domain in full (rest from reference TRBV28 and TRBJ1-5): DVKVTQSSRYLVKRTGEKVFLECVQDMDHENMFWYRQDPGLGLRLIYFSYDVKMKEKGDIPEGYSVSREKKERFSLILESASTNQTSMYLCASTLGGGGQPQHFGDGTRLSIL.

The chain employs TRBV20-1 and TRBJ1-1; D may be TRBD1 (6 bases). Per the germline V gene, CDR1 is DFQATT and CDR2 is SNEGSKA (reference sequence). V dropped 5 bases and J dropped 4 bases, with 17 bases sitting between them. The CDR3 consists of 14 residues. CDR3 DNA: TGCAGTGCTTCCCGGGACACCAGCTTCACTGAAGCTTTCTTT. This translates into CSASRDTSFTEAFF.

This clonotype occurred a few times. In DNA form, the CDR3 reads TGCAGTGCTAGAGCGGGCCTTACCTACGAGCAGTACTTC. Its protein product is CSARAGLTYEQYF. The rearrangement joins TRBV20-1 to TRBJ2-7; D not certain. Germline CDR1 and CDR2: DFQATT and SNEGSKA (reference sequence). V shed 1 base and J shed 2 bases, with 9 bases lying between them. This CDR3 is built from 13 residues.

The chain recombines TRBV28 with TRBJ2-5, with D tentatively TRBD1 or TRBD2 (5 bases each). In germline, CDR1 is MDHEN, CDR2 SYDVKM. This CDR3 has 15 residues. Trimming took 7 bases from V and 9 from J, leaving 24 bases between them. In nucleotides, the CDR3 is TGTGCCAGCACCGTGATGGGGTTGGGGGTCGGGGCCCAGTACTTC. Amino acid sequence: CASTVMGLGVGAQYF.

Concerning this clonotype: One junction end does not reproduce the germline sequence, and a read error may be involved. The chain uses TRBV7-3 and TRBJ2-3, with D possibly being TRBD1 (5 bases). CDR3 size: 13 residues. Germline CDR1 and CDR2: SGHTA and FQGTGA. The DNA for the CDR3 is TGTGCCAGCAGCTACGACCACACAGGTACGCAGTATTTT. Protein product: CASSYDHTGTQYF.

The chain is built from TRBV5-1 and TRBJ2-4; TRBD2 agrees at 7 bases. The germline V gene encodes CDR1 SGHRS and CDR2 YFSETQ. This CDR3 has 15 residues. With V trimmed by 3 bases and J by 13 bases, 16 bases remained unmatched. CDR3 bases: TGCGCCAGCAGCTACGTCGGGGGAGGGCACAATGAGCAGTACTTC. The encoded protein is CASSYVGGGHNEQYF.

On this clonotype itself: A much larger clone sits a single nucleotide away, making a read error possible. The V and J genes are TRBV28 and TRBJ2-7; D possibly corresponds to TRBD2 (6 bases). Germline CDR1 and CDR2: MDHEN and SYDVKM. The CDR3 is 13 residues long. The CDR3 spells CVSTGGFSYEQYF. The DNA for the CDR3 is TGTGTCAGCACCGGGGGATTCTCCTACGAGCAGTACTTC.

Only a few counts were recorded for this clonotype. The DNA is left out, because the CDR3 cannot be placed on it with certainty; the CDR3 is given as TCRdb lists it. The chain uses TRBV20-1 and TRBJ1-2. The CDR3 sequence runs 14 residues, both termini included. Germline CDR1 DFQATT, CDR2 SNEGSKA (reference sequence). CDR3 amino acids: CSAQTDGGGYGCTF.

This clonotype was seen ten or more times. V usage is TRBV29-1 and J usage is TRBJ2-3, with 10 bases identical to TRBD2. V lost 4 bases and J lost 3; bases outside the gene matches: 4. Germline lookup yields CDR1 SQVTM and CDR2 ANQGSEA. The CDR3 sequence is 14 residues long. Written as DNA, the CDR3 is TGCAGCGTTGGCCTAGCGGGGGTTACAGATACGCAGTATTTT. Its translation: CSVGLAGVTDTQYF.

This clonotype came up a few times. The V call is TRBV12-3 or TRBV12-4, the J call TRBJ1-2, with D possibly being TRBD1 (6 bases). CDR3 length: 16 amino acids. Trimming took 0 bases from V and 5 from J, leaving 16 bases between them. This chain's CDR3 is CASSLAHRVGGYGYTF. As DNA, the CDR3 is TGTGCCAGCAGTTTAGCGCACAGGGTTGGGGGGTATGGCTACACCTTC.

On this clonotype: This may come from a read error, since a much larger clone is one base off. The chain carries TRBV7-2 and TRBJ1-5, with D hard to call. V lost 5 bases and J 6 bases, leaving 11 bases between the germline ends. CDR3 length: 13 amino acids. From germline, CDR1 is SGHTA and CDR2 FQGNSA. The CDR3 here is CASSLREGQPQHF. The CDR3 DNA reads TGTGCCAGCAGCCTTAGGGAGGGTCAGCCCCAGCATTTT.

The J gene is TRBJ2-3, the V gene TRBV6-5; D gene ambiguous. The V gene's germline CDR1 is MNHEY and CDR2 SVGAGI. The V and J ends lost 3 bases and 5 bases respectively, with 6 bases between them. The length of the CDR3 is 12 residues. As DNA, the CDR3 is TGTGCCAGCAGTTATTTCGGAGATACGCAGTATTTT. As protein: CASSYFGDTQYF.

The rearrangement joins TRBV5-1 to TRBJ2-5, with D possibly TRBD1 on 5 matching bases. The length of the CDR3 is 13 residues. From germline, CDR1 is SGHRS and CDR2 YFSETQ. V gave up 5 bases and J gave up 3 bases, with 11 bases separating them. As DNA, the CDR3 is TGCGCCAGCAGGGCCCTAGGGGAAGAGACCCAGTACTTC. Translated, it gives CASRALGEETQYF.

To note about this clonotype: One base away lies a much larger clone, so this may be a sequencing read error. The chain has TRBV5-1 and TRBJ1-1, with D perhaps matching TRBD1 (5 bases). The germline gives CDR1 SGHRS, CDR2 YFSETQ. The CDR3 consists of 14 residues. The CDR3 nucleotides are TGCGCCAGCAGCACGGGGGTAGCGAGCACTGAATCTTTCTTT. Protein sequence: CASSTGVASTESFF.

This clonotype was seen only a few times. The J gene is TRBJ2-3, the V gene TRBV27; TRBD2 matches 10 bases. Unmatched junction bases numbered 6, after V lost 4 bases and J lost 5 bases. Germline V gene sequence: CDR1 MNHEY, CDR2 SMNVEV (reference sequence). This CDR3 comprises 15 residues. The CDR3 loop reads CASSWTSGTKDTQYF. CDR3 in DNA: TGTGCCAGCAGTTGGACTAGCGGAACGAAAGATACGCAGTATTTT.

This clonotype was counted between two and nine times. DNA for the CDR3: TGCAGTGCTATCCCGGGACAGGGGGTTGGAGAGCAGTACTTC. Encoded protein: CSAIPGQGVGEQYF. This chain joins TRBV20-1 and TRBJ2-4; 11 nucleotides line up with TRBD1. V lost 4 bases, J lost 13 bases, and 12 bases stayed unmatched. Germline values: CDR1 DFQATT, CDR2 SNEGSKA (reference sequence). The CDR3 is 14 amino acids.

The CDR3 protein is CASSTLTNQPQHF. CDR3 sequence (DNA): TGTGCCAGCAGCACACTTACCAATCAGCCCCAGCATTTT. V is TRBV7-2 and J is TRBJ1-5; D gene unclear. Germline CDR1 reads SGHTA; CDR2 reads FQGNSA. The CDR3 totals 13 residues. V lost 5 bases to trimming and J lost 3 bases, with 8 bases between them.

This clonotype came up a few times. This sequence may be a read error, since a much larger clone differs from it by one base. The chain uses TRBV20-1 and TRBJ2-7; maybe TRBD1 (6 bases). This CDR3 has 12 amino acids. The germline CDR1 and CDR2 sequences are DFQATT and SNEGSKA (reference sequence). The CDR3 spells CRADDRSYEQYF. The CDR3 coding sequence is TGCAGGGCTGACGACAGGAGCTACGAGCAGTACTTC.

This clonotype came up a few times. The V gene is TRBV6-4, the J gene TRBJ2-5; a possible D gene is TRBD2 (6 bases). The CDR3 spans 15 residues. Trimming shortened V by 10 bases and J by 4 bases, and 22 bases separated the two germline ends. CDR1 is MRHNA, CDR2 SNTAGT, per germline. For the CDR3, the DNA is TGTGCCATCCCTCCTCTTAGACCGGGAGTAGAGACCCAGTACTTC. Translated: CAIPPLRPGVETQYF.

The chain joins TRBV14 to TRBJ2-7; tentative D call: TRBD2 (7 bases). The CDR3 runs to 15 residues. Germline CDR1 reads SGHDN; CDR2 reads FVKESK. V was shortened by 4 bases and J by 2 bases, with 15 bases between the two germline ends. The CDR3 reads CASSLGGGRTYEQYF. The CDR3 DNA is TGTGCCAGCAGCCTAGGGGGAGGGAGGACCTACGAGCAGTACTTC.

About this clonotype itself: Germline is not matched at one junction end, which may reflect a read error. The genes are TRBV14 and TRBJ2-7; D gene unclear. This CDR3 comprises 17 residues. Germline V CDR1 and CDR2: SGHDN, FVKESK. The CDR3 DNA reads as TGTGCCAGCGGCCATGAAAAGACCGTATTGGGCCTCTACGAGCAGTACTTC. It encodes CASGHEKTVLGLYEQYF.

This clonotype was seen many times. V and J are TRBV12-3 or TRBV12-4 and TRBJ2-7; D is uncertain. V lost 2 bases and J lost 2, with 7 bases in between. This CDR3 has 13 residues. The CDR3, as DNA: TGTGCCAGCAGTTTATCGGAGACCTACGAGCAGTACTTC. It is translated as CASSLSETYEQYF.

This clonotype was counted only a few times. The CDR3 is CASSQVSSGNYGYTF. The CDR3 DNA reads as TGTGCCAGCAGCCAAGTTTCGTCGGGGAACTATGGCTACACCTTC. The chain uses TRBV3-1 and TRBJ1-2; no clear D gene. In germline, CDR1 is LGHDT, CDR2 YNNKEL (reference sequence). The CDR3 spans 15 residues. With 1 base removed from V and 2 bases from J, the gap between germline ends came to 11 bases.